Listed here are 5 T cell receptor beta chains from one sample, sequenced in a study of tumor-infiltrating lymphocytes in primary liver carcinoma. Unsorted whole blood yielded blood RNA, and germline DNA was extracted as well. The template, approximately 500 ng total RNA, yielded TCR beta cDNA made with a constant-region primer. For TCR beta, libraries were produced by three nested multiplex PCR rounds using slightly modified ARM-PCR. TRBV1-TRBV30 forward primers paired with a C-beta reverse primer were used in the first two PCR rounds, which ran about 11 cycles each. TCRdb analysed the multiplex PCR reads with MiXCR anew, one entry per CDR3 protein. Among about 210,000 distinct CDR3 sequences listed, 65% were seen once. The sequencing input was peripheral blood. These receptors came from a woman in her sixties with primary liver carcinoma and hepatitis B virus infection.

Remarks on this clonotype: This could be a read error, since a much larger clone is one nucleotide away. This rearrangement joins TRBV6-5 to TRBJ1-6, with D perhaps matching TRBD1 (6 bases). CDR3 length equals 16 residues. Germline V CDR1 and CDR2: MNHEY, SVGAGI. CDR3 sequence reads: CANSYSFSGAGSPLHF. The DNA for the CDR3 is TGTGCCAACAGTTACTCTTTTTCGGGGGCGGGTTCACCCCTCCACTTT.

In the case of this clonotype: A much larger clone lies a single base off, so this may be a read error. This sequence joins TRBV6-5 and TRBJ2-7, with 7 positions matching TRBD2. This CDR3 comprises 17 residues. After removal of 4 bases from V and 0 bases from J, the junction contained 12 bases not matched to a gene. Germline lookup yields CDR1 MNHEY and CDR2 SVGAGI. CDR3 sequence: CASSFSKLAASSYEQYF. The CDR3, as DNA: TGTGCCAGCAGTTTCTCAAAGCTAGCGGCGAGCTCCTACGAGCAGTACTTC.

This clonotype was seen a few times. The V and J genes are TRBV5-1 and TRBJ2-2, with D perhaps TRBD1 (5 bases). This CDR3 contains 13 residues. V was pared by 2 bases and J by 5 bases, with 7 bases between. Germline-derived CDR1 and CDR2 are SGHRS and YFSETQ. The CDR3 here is CASSFQGTGELFF. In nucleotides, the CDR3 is TGCGCCAGCAGCTTTCAGGGTACCGGGGAGCTGTTTTTT.

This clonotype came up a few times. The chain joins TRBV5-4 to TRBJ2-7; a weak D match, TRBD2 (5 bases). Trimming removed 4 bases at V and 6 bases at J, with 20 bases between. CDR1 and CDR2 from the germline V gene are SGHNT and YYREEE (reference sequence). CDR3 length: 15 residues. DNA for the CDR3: TGTGCCAGCAGCGAATCAGGCGGGCTAGCCGGCGAGCAGTACTTC. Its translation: CASSESGGLAGEQYF. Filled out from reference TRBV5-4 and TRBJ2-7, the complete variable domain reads ETGVTQSPTHLIKTRGQQVTLRCSSQSGHNTVSWYQQALGQGPQFIFQYYREEENGRGNFPPRFSGLQFPNYSSELNVNALELDDSALYLCASSESGGLAGEQYFGPGTRLTVT.

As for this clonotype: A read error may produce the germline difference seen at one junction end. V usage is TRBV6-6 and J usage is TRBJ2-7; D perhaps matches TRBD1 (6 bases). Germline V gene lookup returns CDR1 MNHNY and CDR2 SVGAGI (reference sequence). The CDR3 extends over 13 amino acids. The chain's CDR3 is CASSYLGAGEQYF. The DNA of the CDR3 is TGTGCCAGCAGTTACCTGGGGGCAGGGGAGCAGTACTTT.